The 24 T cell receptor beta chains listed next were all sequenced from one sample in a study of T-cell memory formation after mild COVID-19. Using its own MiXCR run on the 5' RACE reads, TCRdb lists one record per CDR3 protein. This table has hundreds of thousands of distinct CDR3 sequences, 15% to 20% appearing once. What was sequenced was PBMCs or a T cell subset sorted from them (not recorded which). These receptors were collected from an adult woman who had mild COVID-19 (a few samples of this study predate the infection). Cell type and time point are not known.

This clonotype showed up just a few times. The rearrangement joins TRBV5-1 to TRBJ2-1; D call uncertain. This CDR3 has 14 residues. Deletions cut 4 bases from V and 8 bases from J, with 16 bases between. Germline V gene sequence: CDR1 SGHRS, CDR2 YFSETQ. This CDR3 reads CASSREPLPHEQFF. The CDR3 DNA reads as TGCGCCAGCAGCCGCGAGCCACTCCCCCATGAGCAGTTCTTC. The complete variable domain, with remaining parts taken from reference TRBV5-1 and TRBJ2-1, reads KAGVTQTPRYLIKTRGQQVTLSCSPISGHRSVSWYQQTPGQGLQFLFEYFSETQRNKGNFPGRFSGRQFSNSRSEMNVSTLELGDSALYLCASSREPLPHEQFFGPGTRLTVL.

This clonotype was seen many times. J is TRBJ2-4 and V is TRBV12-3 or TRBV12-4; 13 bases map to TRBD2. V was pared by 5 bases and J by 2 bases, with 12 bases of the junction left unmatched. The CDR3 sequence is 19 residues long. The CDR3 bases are TGTGCCAGCAGTCAGGGGGGACTAGCGGGGTCCAGGACCAAAAACATTCAGTACTTC. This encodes CASSQGGLAGSRTKNIQYF.

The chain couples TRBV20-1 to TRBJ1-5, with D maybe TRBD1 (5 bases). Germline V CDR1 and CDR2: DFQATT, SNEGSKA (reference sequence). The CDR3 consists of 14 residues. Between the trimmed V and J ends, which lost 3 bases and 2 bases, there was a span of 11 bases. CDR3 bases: TGCAGTGCTAGGGGAGGGGCAGGCAATCAGCCCCAGCATTTT. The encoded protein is CSARGGAGNQPQHF.

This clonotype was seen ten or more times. CDR3 coding DNA: TGCAGTGCTAGAGGGCCCAGAACGCAGTATTTT. The encoded protein is CSARGPRTQYF. The chain carries TRBV20-1 and TRBJ2-3; D uncertain. Per germline, CDR1 DFQATT and CDR2 SNEGSKA (reference sequence). The V gene lost 1 base and the J gene lost 9 bases, with 8 bases spanning the gap. The CDR3 extends over 11 amino acids.

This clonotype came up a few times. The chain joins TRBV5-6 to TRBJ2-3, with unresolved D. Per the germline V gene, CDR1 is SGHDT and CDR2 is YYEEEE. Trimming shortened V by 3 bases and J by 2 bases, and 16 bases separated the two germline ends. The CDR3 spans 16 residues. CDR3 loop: CASSSFARRATDTQYF. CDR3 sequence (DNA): TGTGCCAGCAGCTCCTTCGCGAGACGGGCCACAGATACGCAGTATTTT.

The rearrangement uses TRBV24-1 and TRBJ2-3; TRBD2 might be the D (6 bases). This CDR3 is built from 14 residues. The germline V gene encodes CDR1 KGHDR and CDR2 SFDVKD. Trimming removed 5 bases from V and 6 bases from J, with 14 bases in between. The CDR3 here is CATSVQAGSDTQYF. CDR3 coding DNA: TGTGCCACCAGTGTTCAGGCGGGGAGTGATACGCAGTATTTT.

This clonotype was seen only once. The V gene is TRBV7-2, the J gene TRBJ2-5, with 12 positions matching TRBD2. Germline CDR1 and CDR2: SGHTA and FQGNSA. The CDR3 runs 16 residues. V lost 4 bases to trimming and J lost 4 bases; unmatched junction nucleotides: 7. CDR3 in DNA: TGTGCCAGCAGCTACGCTAGCGGGGGGGCTAGAGAGACCCAGTACTTC. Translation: CASSYASGGARETQYF.

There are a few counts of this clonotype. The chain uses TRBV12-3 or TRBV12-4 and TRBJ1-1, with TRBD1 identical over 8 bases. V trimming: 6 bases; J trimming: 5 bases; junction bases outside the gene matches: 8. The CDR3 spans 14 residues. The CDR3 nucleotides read TGTGCCAGCAGCTTGACAGGGGCGTTTACTGAAGCTTTCTTT. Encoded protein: CASSLTGAFTEAFF.

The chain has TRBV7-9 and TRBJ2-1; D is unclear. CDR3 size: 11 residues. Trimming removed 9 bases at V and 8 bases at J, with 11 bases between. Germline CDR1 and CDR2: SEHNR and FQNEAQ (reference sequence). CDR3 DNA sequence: TGTGCCAGTGAGTTAGGCCATGAGCAGTTCTTC. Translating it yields CASELGHEQFF.

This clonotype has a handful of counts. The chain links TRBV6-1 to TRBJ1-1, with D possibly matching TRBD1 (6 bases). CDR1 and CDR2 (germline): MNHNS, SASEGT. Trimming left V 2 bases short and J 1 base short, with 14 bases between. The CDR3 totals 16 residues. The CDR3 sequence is CASSEPGALGNTEAFF. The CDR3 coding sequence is TGTGCCAGCAGTGAACCGGGGGCTCTGGGGAACACTGAAGCTTTCTTT.

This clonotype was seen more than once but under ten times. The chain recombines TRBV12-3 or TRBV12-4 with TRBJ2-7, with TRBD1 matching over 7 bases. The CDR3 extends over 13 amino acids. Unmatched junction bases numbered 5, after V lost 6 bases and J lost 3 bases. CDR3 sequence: CASSRGQVYEQYF. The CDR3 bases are TGTGCCAGCAGCCGAGGACAGGTCTACGAGCAGTACTTC.

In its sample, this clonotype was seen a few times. CDR3 sequence reads: CASSFGVGGLMNTEAFF. CDR3 coding DNA: TGTGCCAGCAGCTTTGGCGTTGGAGGGCTCATGAACACTGAAGCTTTCTTT. This sequence joins TRBV5-5 and TRBJ1-1, with no clear D. V was pared by 2 bases and J by 0 bases, with 17 bases between. The length of the CDR3 is 17 residues. Germline lookup yields CDR1 SGHKS and CDR2 YYEKEE (reference sequence).

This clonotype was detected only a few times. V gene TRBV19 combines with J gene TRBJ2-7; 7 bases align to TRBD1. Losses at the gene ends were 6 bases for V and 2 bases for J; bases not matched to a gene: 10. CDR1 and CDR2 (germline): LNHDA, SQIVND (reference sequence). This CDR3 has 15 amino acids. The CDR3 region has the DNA TGTGCCAGTAGCGCAACCGGGACAGAGACCTACGAGCAGTACTTC. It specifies CASSATGTETYEQYF. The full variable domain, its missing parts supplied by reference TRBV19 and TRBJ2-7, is DGGITQSPKYLFRKEGQNVTLSCEQNLNHDAMYWYRQDPGQGLRLIYYSQIVNDFQKGDIAEGYSVSREKKESFPLTVTSAQKNPTAFYLCASSATGTETYEQYFGPGTRLTVT.

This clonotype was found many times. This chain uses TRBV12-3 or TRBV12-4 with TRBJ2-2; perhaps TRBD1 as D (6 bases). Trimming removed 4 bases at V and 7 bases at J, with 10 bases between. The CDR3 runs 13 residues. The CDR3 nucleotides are TGTGCCAGCAGTTCACAGGGTGGCGGGGAGCTGTTTTTT. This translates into CASSSQGGGELFF.

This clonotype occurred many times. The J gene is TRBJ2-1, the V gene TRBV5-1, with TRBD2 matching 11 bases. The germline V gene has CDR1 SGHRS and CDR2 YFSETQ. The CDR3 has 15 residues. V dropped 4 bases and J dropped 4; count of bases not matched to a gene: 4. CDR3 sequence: CASSPGLADYNEQFF. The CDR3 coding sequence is TGCGCCAGCAGCCCGGGACTAGCGGATTACAATGAGCAGTTCTTC. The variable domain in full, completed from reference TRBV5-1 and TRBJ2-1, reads KAGVTQTPRYLIKTRGQQVTLSCSPISGHRSVSWYQQTPGQGLQFLFEYFSETQRNKGNFPGRFSGRQFSNSRSEMNVSTLELGDSALYLCASSPGLADYNEQFFGPGTRLTVL.

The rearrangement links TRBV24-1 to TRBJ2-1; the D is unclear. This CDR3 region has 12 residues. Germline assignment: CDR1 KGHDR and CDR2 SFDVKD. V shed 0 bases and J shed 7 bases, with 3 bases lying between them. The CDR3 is CATSDLSNEQFF. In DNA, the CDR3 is TGTGCCACCAGTGATTTGTCTAATGAGCAGTTCTTC.

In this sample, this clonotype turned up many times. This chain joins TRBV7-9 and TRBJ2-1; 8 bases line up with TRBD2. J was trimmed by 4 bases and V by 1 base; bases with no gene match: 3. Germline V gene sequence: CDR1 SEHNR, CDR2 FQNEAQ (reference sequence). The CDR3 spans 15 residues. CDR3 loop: CASSLGQRGYNEQFF. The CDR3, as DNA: TGTGCCAGCAGCTTAGGCCAGCGGGGGTACAATGAGCAGTTCTTC.

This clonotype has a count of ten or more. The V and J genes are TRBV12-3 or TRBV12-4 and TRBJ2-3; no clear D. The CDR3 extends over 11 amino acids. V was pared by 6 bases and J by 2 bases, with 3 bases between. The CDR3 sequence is CASRNTDTQYF. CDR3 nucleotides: TGTGCCAGCAGAAACACAGATACGCAGTATTTT.

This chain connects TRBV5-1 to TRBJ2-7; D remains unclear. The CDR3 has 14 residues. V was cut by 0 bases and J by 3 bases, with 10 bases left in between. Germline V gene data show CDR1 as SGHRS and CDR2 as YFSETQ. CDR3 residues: CASSLEQPYYEQYF. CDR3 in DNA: TGCGCCAGCAGCTTGGAACAGCCTTACTACGAGCAGTACTTC.

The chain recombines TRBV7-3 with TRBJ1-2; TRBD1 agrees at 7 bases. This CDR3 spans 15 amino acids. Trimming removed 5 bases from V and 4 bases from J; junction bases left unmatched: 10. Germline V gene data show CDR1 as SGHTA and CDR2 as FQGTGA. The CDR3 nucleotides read TGTGCCAGCAGCACCCAAACGACAGGGACCTATGGCTACACCTTC. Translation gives CASSTQTTGTYGYTF.

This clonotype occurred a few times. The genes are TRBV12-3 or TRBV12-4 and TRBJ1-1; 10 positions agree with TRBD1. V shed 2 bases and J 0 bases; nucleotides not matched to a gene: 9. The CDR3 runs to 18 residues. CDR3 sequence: CASSLIWDRGSLNTEAFF. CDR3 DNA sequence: TGTGCCAGCAGTTTAATTTGGGACAGGGGCAGTTTGAACACTGAAGCTTTCTTT.

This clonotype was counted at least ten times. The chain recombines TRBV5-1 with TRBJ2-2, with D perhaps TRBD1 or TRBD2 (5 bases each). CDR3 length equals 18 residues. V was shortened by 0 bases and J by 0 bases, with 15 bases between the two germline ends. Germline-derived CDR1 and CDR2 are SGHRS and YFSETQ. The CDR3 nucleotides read TGCGCCAGCAGCTTGGAGGCCGGCTGGGGGTCGAACACCGGGGAGCTGTTTTTT. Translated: CASSLEAGWGSNTGELFF.

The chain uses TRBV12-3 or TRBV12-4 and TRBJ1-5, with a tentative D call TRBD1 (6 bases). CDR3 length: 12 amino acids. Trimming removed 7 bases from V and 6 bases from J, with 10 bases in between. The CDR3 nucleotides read TGTGCCAGCAACCAGGGGAGTCAGCCCCAGCATTTT. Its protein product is CASNQGSQPQHF.

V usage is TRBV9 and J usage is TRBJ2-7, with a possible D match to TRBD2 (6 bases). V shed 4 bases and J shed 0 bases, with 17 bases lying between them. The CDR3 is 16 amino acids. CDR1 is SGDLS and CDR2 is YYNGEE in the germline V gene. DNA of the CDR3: TGTGCCAGCAGCCCCCCGGGGGACCAGAGCTCCTACGAGCAGTACTTC. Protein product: CASSPPGDQSSYEQYF.